The rows below give T cell receptor beta chains drawn from one sample of a study of shared clonotypes between healthy human individuals. Sequenced by immunoSEQ multiplex PCR; TCRdb stores in-frame clones only, minus some. The sample contains just over 2,000,000 clones, about 95% of which appear only once. Sequenced input: naive CD8+ T cells sorted from blood. These receptors all stem from a man younger than 35 in good health. The CDR3 runs from the conserved cysteine through the conserved F or W. The D gene is left open where the match is weak. Rows give clone size only sometimes, using once, few, many, or a class for an expanded clone.

D gene,J gene,V gene,clone size,CDR3 DNA,CDR3 protein
TRBD2,TRBJ2-4,TRBV11-2,-,TGTGCCAGCAGCCTCAGCGGGGTAGCCAAAAACATTCAGTACTTC,CASSLSGVAKNIQYF
-,TRBJ1-2,TRBV6-1,-,TGTGCCAGCAAGTGGGTGACTAACTATGGCTACACCTTC,CASKWVTNYGYTF
-,TRBJ2-7,TRBV6-5,-,TGTGCCAGCAGTTTAGCCCTGGGCGAGAGCTCCTACGAGCAGTACTTC,CASSLALGESSYEQYF
-,TRBJ1-1,TRBV13,-,TGTGCCAGCAGCTTAGGCCAGGGCGTCACTGAAGCTTTCTTT,CASSLGQGVTEAFF
TRBD2,TRBJ2-7,TRBV19,-,TGTGCCAGCTCTAGCGGGGGTCTCTACGAGCAGTACTTC,CASSSGGLYEQYF
-,TRBJ2-2,TRBV5-6,-,TGTGCCAGCACCCCGGGGGTGAGGGCGAACACCGGGGAGCTGTTTTTT,CASTPGVRANTGELFF
TRBD2,TRBJ2-3,TRBV2,-,TGTGCCAGCGACCCGGAGGGGACTAGCTCAGATACGCAGTATTTT,CASDPEGTSSDTQYF
-,TRBJ2-5,TRBV11-2,-,TGTGCCAGCAGCTTAGTCCCCGAGACTACCCAAGAGACCCAGTACTTC,CASSLVPETTQETQYF
-,TRBJ2-7,TRBV18,-,TGTGCCAGCTCACCAGGGGCGCCCGAGCAGTACTTC,CASSPGAPEQYF
-,TRBJ2-7,TRBV6-5,-,TGTGCCAGCAGCCCTGCTGACAGTTCCTACGAGCAGTACTTC,CASSPADSSYEQYF
-,TRBJ2-5,TRBV27,once,TGTGCCAGCAGTTTAGGACTCTATCCATTCCAAGAGACCCAGTACTTC,CASSLGLYPFQETQYF
-,TRBJ2-1,TRBV5-1,-,TGCGCCAGCAGCTCTTACGGACAGCGCAGGGCGGATGAGCAGTTCTTC,CASSSYGQRRADEQFF